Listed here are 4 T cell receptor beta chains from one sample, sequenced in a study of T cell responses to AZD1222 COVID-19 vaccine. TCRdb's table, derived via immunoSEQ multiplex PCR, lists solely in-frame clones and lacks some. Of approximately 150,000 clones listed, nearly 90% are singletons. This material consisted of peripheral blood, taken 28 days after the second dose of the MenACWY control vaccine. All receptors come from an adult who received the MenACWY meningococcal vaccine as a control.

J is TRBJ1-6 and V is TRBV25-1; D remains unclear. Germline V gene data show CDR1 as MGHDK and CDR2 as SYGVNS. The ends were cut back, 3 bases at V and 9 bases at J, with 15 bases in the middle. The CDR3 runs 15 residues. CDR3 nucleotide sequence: TGTGCCAGCAGTGATCGTCCCGGGAATGGTTCACCCCTCCACTTT. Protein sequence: CASSDRPGNGSPLHF.

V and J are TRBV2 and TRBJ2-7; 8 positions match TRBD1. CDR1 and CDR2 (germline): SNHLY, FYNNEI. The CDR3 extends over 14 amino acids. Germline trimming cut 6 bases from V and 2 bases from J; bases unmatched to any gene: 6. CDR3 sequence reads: CASSQNRGAYEQYF. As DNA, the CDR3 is TGTGCCAGCAGCCAGAACAGGGGGGCCTACGAGCAGTACTTC.

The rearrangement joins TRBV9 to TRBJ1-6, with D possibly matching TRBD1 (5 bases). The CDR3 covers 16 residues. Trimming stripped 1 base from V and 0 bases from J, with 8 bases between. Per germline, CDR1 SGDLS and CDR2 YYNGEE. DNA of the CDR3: TGTGCCAGCAGCGTATCAGGGAGCTCCTATAATTCACCCCTCCACTTT. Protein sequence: CASSVSGSSYNSPLHF.

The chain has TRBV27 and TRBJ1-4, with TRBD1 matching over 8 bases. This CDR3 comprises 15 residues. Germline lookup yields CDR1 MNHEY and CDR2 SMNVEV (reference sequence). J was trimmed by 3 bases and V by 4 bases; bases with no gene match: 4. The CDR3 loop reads CASSSQGASNEKLFF. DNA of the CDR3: TGTGCCAGCAGTTCCCAGGGGGCGTCTAATGAAAAACTGTTTTTT.